Each of the 30 T cell receptor beta chains below was sequenced from the same sample in a study of Graves' ophthalmopathy and Graves' hyperthyroidism (dated 2018 in TCRdb). Sequencing was carried out with an Illumina HiSeq 2000. For repertoire sequencing, TCR beta CDR3 regions were amplified from RNA transcripts. HTBI primers and the Qiagen OneStep RT-PCR kit were used in a first-round RT-PCR, which was followed by a second-round multiplex PCR, size selection and purification. TCRdb reran the public reads through fastp at Q25 and MiXCR, keeping productive beta chains. Records with the same CDR3 protein are collapsed into one entry carrying the most frequent genes and DNA. For this sample there are hundreds of thousands of distinct CDR3 sequences; 15% appear just once. The biggest ten clones account for about 7% of the sample. Material: peripheral blood. Receptor source: a woman between 18 and 30 years old with stable Graves' hyperthyroidism. Donor details come from another sample of the same person, matched by shared clones.

The chain recombines TRBV6-2 or TRBV6-3 with TRBJ1-2; 9 nucleotides match TRBD1. The length of the CDR3 is 16 residues. The germline CDR1 and CDR2 sequences are MNHEY and SVGEGT. Losses at the gene ends were 6 bases for V and 3 bases for J; bases not matched to a gene: 11. The DNA of the CDR3 is TGTGCCAGCAGCTTTACCCGGACAGGGGCTCACTATGGCTACACCTTC. Its protein is CASSFTRTGAHYGYTF.

This clonotype was counted many times. The rearrangement links TRBV6-1 to TRBJ1-2, with D possibly being TRBD1 (6 bases). Trimming removed 9 bases at V and 7 bases at J, with 21 bases between. Looked up from germline, CDR1 is MNHNS and CDR2 is SASEGT. The CDR3 is made up of 14 amino acids. The CDR3 DNA reads as TGTGCCAGTAAATTTGGGGGGGGCCCAAGTGGCTACACCTTC. It yields the protein CASKFGGGPSGYTF.

The CDR3 coding sequence is TGTGCCAGTAGGCCCCAGGGCAGGTCCTACGAGCAGTACTTC. Protein: CASRPQGRSYEQYF. V usage is TRBV19 and J usage is TRBJ2-7, with TRBD1 as a possible D gene (5 bases). Per the germline V gene, CDR1 is LNHDA and CDR2 is SQIVND (reference sequence). CDR3 length: 14 amino acids. V lost 6 bases and J lost 1, with 13 bases in between.

The chain combines TRBV7-3 with TRBJ1-1, with a possible D match to TRBD1 (5 bases). The CDR3 extends over 13 amino acids. V was clipped by 2 bases and J by 4 bases, with 8 bases between them. Looked up from germline, CDR1 is SGHTA and CDR2 is FQGTGA. The CDR3 DNA follows: TGTGCCAGCAGCTTATACGGGGGCACTGAAGCTTTCTTT. Translation gives CASSLYGGTEAFF.

This clonotype was observed many times. The chain recombines TRBV27 with TRBJ2-7; no clear D gene. Germline CDR1 MNHEY, CDR2 SMNVEV (reference sequence). CDR3 length: 13 amino acids. Trimming shortened V by 0 bases and J by 5 bases, and 8 bases separated the two germline ends. CDR3: CASSLSPLNEQYF. CDR3 sequence (DNA): TGTGCCAGCAGTTTATCCCCTCTGAACGAGCAGTACTTC.

This clonotype has only a few counts. The chain couples TRBV7-6 to TRBJ2-7; weak D call: TRBD1 (6 bases). This CDR3 region has 15 residues. Germline CDR1 reads SGHVS; CDR2 reads FNYEAQ. Trimming took 5 bases from V and 4 from J, leaving 18 bases between them. For the CDR3, the DNA is TGTGCCAGCAGCAGCGCCCCGAAGGGGGTTTACGAGCAGTACTTC. It specifies CASSSAPKGVYEQYF.

The J gene is TRBJ2-5, the V gene TRBV6-2 or TRBV6-3, with D uncertain. V was clipped by 0 bases and J by 5 bases, with 10 bases between them. The CDR3 is 14 residues long. Germline CDR1 and CDR2: MNHEY and SVGEGT. CDR3: CASSYSQHDETQYF. The CDR3 DNA is TGTGCCAGCAGTTACTCTCAGCATGACGAGACCCAGTACTTC.

This clonotype was counted many times. The gene calls are TRBV7-2 and TRBJ1-2, with D possibly TRBD1 on 5 matching bases. The CDR3 consists of 12 residues. Germline assignment: CDR1 SGHTA and CDR2 FQGNSA. V lost 5 bases and J lost 7, with 11 bases in between. In DNA, the CDR3 is TGTGCCAGCAGCCCACTGAGGGGTGGCTACACCTTC. Protein sequence: CASSPLRGGYTF.

This chain joins TRBV6-5 and TRBJ2-6, with 7 bases aligning to TRBD1. The CDR3 contains 16 residues. CDR1 MNHEY and CDR2 SVGAGI come from the germline V gene. After removal of 2 bases from V and 2 bases from J, the junction contained 3 bases not matched to a gene. CDR3 protein: CASSYPTGTGANVLTF. The DNA of the CDR3 is TGTGCCAGCAGTTACCCGACAGGGACTGGGGCCAACGTCCTGACTTTC.

This clonotype came up a few times. At one boundary the junction diverges from the germline segment, which might be a read error. The chain couples TRBV7-2 to TRBJ2-5; D assignment may be TRBD1 or TRBD2 (5 bases each). Germline values: CDR1 SGHTA, CDR2 FQGNSA. CDR3 length equals 16 residues. CDR3 sequence (DNA): TGTGCCAGCAGCTTAGCACTGCGGACGGAAGAGGGGACCAAGTACTTC. Translation gives CASSLALRTEEGTKYF.

The V gene is TRBV27, the J gene TRBJ1-1; no definite D call. V lost 0 bases, J lost 0 bases, and 8 bases lay in between. Germline V gene data show CDR1 as MNHEY and CDR2 as SMNVEV (reference sequence). This CDR3 is 15 amino acids long. CDR3 protein: CASSLSSNLNTEAFF. Written as DNA, the CDR3 is TGTGCCAGCAGTTTATCCTCTAACTTGAACACTGAAGCTTTCTTT.

This clonotype occurred many times. The CDR3 DNA reads TGTGCCAGCAGTTCGGACAGACGTTATTCACCCCTCCACTTT. This sequence encodes CASSSDRRYSPLHF. The chain combines TRBV12-3 or TRBV12-4 with TRBJ1-6, with D maybe TRBD1 (6 bases). The CDR3 totals 14 residues. V was pared by 4 bases and J by 8 bases, with 12 bases between.

A few counts support this clonotype. The chain is built from TRBV20-1 and TRBJ1-2; TRBD1 might be the D (6 bases). Germline V gives CDR1 DFQATT, CDR2 SNEGSKA (reference sequence). V was clipped by 0 bases and J by 8 bases, with 13 bases between them. CDR3 length: 13 amino acids. DNA of the CDR3: TGCAGTGCTAGAGATCGGTCAAGGGGGGGCTACACCTTC. Residues: CSARDRSRGGYTF.

In this sample, this clonotype turned up many times. The chain recombines TRBV29-1 with TRBJ1-5; 10 bases align to TRBD1. Germline V gives CDR1 SQVTM, CDR2 ANQGSEA. This CDR3 comprises 18 residues. The trim removed 6 bases at V and 6 bases at J, leaving 20 bases unmatched. CDR3 sequence: CSVGRVGKGQGIFQPQHF. Here the CDR3 DNA reads TGCAGCGTCGGTCGGGTGGGGAAGGGACAGGGGATTTTTCAGCCCCAGCATTTT.

This clonotype has more than one count but fewer than ten. The rearrangement joins TRBV19 to TRBJ1-1, with 7 bases aligning to TRBD1. V was clipped by 6 bases and J by 0 bases; unmatched bases: 10. The CDR3 runs to 16 residues. From germline, CDR1 is LNHDA and CDR2 SQIVND (reference sequence). The CDR3 protein is CASSPRRGQLNTEAFF. The CDR3, as DNA: TGTGCCAGTAGCCCCCGTAGGGGGCAATTGAACACTGAAGCTTTCTTT.

This clonotype was counted between two and nine times. CDR3 bases: TGTGCCAGCGGGTCCAGTCTCAATCAGCCCCAGCATTTT. Its protein product is CASGSSLNQPQHF. The gene calls are TRBV2 and TRBJ1-5; D gene ambiguous. Germline V lookup: CDR1 SNHLY, CDR2 FYNNEI. This CDR3 comprises 13 residues. Trimming left V 8 bases short and J 3 bases short, with 11 bases between.

This clonotype was seen many times. The chain employs TRBV7-3 and TRBJ1-5; D is unresolved. The CDR3 has 13 residues. Looked up from germline, CDR1 is SGHTA and CDR2 is FQGTGA. V was shortened by 0 bases and J by 5 bases, with 5 bases between the two germline ends. The CDR3 sequence: CASSLTTDQPQHF. CDR3 DNA sequence: TGTGCCAGCAGCTTAACAACGGATCAGCCCCAGCATTTT.

This clonotype was detected once. The chain employs TRBV7-8 and TRBJ1-5; D is possibly TRBD1 (6 bases). The length of the CDR3 is 15 residues. Deletions cut 1 base from V and 3 bases from J, with 10 bases between. Per germline, CDR1 SGHVS and CDR2 FQNEAQ. As DNA, the CDR3 is TGTGCCAGCAGCTTAGGACAGGTTGCCAATCAGCCCCAGCATTTT. Translating gives CASSLGQVANQPQHF. Variable domain in full (rest from reference TRBV7-8 and TRBJ1-5): GAGVSQSPRYKVAKRGQDVALRCDPISGHVSLFWYQQALGQGPEFLTYFQNEAQLDKSGLPSDRFFAERPEGSVSTLKIQRTQQEDSAVYLCASSLGQVANQPQHFGDGTRLSIL.

This clonotype has at least ten counts. V gene TRBV10-3 combines with J gene TRBJ2-7; possibly TRBD1 or TRBD2 for D (5 bases each). The germline CDR1 and CDR2 sequences are ENHRY and SYGVKD. This CDR3 is built from 15 residues. Trimming took 0 bases from V and 2 from J, leaving 11 bases between them. The chain's CDR3 is CAISESAVGAYEQYF. The CDR3 nucleotides are TGTGCCATCAGTGAGTCGGCAGTGGGGGCCTACGAGCAGTACTTC.

Only one count was recorded for this clonotype. This may come from a read error, since a much larger clone is one base off. The chain links TRBV19 to TRBJ2-4; tentatively, D is TRBD2 (5 bases). V lost 5 bases, J lost 14 bases, and 16 bases lay in between. The CDR3 covers 12 residues. In germline, CDR1 is LNHDA, CDR2 SQIVND (reference sequence). CDR3 protein: CASSEGPWEKYF. CDR3 nucleotides: TGTGCCAGTAGTGAAGGGCCCTGGGAGAAGTACTTC. The full variable domain, completed using reference TRBV19 and TRBJ2-4, is DGGITQSPKYLFRKEGQNVTLSCEQNLNHDAMYWYRQDPGQGLRLIYYSQIVNDFQKGDIAEGYSVSREKKESFPLTVTSAQKNPTAFYLCASSEGPWEKYFGAGTRLSVL.

In the case of this clonotype: It is likely a read error, because the conserved phenylalanine at the end of the CDR3 is missing. The chain employs TRBV5-5 and TRBJ1-1, with D possibly being TRBD1 (5 bases). This CDR3 is 15 amino acids long. V gave up 4 bases and J gave up 6 bases, with 19 bases separating them. Germline assignment: CDR1 SGHKS and CDR2 YYEKEE (reference sequence). The DNA for the CDR3 is TGTGCCAGCAGCCTGTACTCGGGGGATAGACCTGAAGCTTTCTCT. This gives the protein CASSLYSGDRPEAFS.

This clonotype occurred a few times. One base away lies a much larger clone, so this may be a sequencing read error. This rearrangement joins TRBV27 to TRBJ1-1; D unclear. CDR3 size: 14 residues. Germline V gives CDR1 MNHEY, CDR2 SMNVEV (reference sequence). The CDR3 DNA is TGTGCCAGCAGTTTATCAGTCCGGAACACTGAAGCTTGCTTT. Its protein is CASSLSVRNTEACF.

This clonotype has at least ten counts. The V call is TRBV5-1, the J call TRBJ1-1; D gene uncertain. Germline CDR1 and CDR2: SGHRS and YFSETQ. The CDR3 consists of 12 residues. Trimming took 0 bases from V and 4 from J, leaving 4 bases between them. DNA for the CDR3: TGCGCCAGCAGCTTGGACTTCACTGAAGCTTTCTTT. Residues: CASSLDFTEAFF.

The V gene is TRBV12-3 or TRBV12-4, the J gene TRBJ1-3, with D perhaps matching TRBD1 (5 bases). V shed 3 bases and J shed 0 bases, with 9 bases lying between them. The CDR3 loop spans 15 amino acids. The CDR3, as DNA: TGTGCCAGCAGTTTTGGGGACCTCTCTGGAAACACCATATATTTT. Translated: CASSFGDLSGNTIYF.

The J gene is TRBJ2-7, the V gene TRBV9; D unresolved. Trimming took 0 bases from V and 5 from J, leaving 12 bases between them. CDR1 SGDLS and CDR2 YYNGEE come from the germline V gene. There are 14 residues in the CDR3. The CDR3 protein is CASSVGLGLDEQYF. CDR3 in DNA: TGTGCCAGCAGCGTAGGGCTAGGGCTCGACGAGCAGTACTTC.

There are many counts of this clonotype. The chain uses TRBV4-1 and TRBJ2-7; a weak D match, TRBD2 (5 bases). V dropped 1 base and J dropped 7 bases, with 17 bases sitting between them. Germline CDR1 MGHRA, CDR2 YSYEKL. The CDR3 spans 15 residues. CDR3 sequence reads: CASSQGPDPREEQYF. In DNA form, the CDR3 reads TGCGCCAGCAGCCAAGGGCCGGATCCCCGGGAAGAGCAGTACTTC.

The rearrangement joins TRBV18 to TRBJ1-5, with D possibly matching TRBD1 (6 bases). Germline V CDR1 and CDR2: KGHSH, LQKENI. V was cut by 5 bases and J by 7 bases, with 21 bases left in between. The CDR3 totals 16 residues. The CDR3 region has the DNA TGTGCCAGCTCAAACGGGGGCGCATGGGGCGGACAGCCCCAGCATTTT. Protein product: CASSNGGAWGGQPQHF.

J is TRBJ1-2 and V is TRBV12-3 or TRBV12-4; 7 bases are shared with TRBD1. The CDR3 length is 13 residues. The V segment lost 6 bases and the J segment 6 bases; nucleotides outside the gene matches: 7. The CDR3 loop reads CASRTGRSNGYTF. The CDR3 region has the DNA TGTGCCAGCAGGACAGGGCGCAGTAATGGCTACACCTTC.

The CDR3 nucleotides are TGTGCCAGCAGCTCCTTCGGACAGGGGGCTTCACCCCTCCACTTT. Its translation: CASSSFGQGASPLHF. The chain has TRBV11-2 and TRBJ1-6, with 11 bases fitting TRBD1. CDR1 and CDR2 from the germline V gene are SGHAT and FQNNGV. This CDR3 has 15 residues. The V and J ends lost 4 bases and 9 bases, in that order; junction bases with no gene match: 5.

The sample holds many counts of this clonotype. At one end the junction does not follow the germline gene, possibly because of a read error. In DNA form, the CDR3 reads TGTGCCAGCAGTATTAGGGGAGGCAATCAGCCCCAGCATTTT. Translated: CASSIRGGNQPQHF. This chain uses TRBV19 with TRBJ1-5, with a weak D call TRBD1 (5 bases). The CDR3 contains 14 residues. In germline, CDR1 is LNHDA, CDR2 SQIVND (reference sequence).